The present T cell receptor beta chain was sequenced within a study of CD8+CD57+ T cells in acquired aplastic anemia. The CDR3 has 11 residues. The germline V gene encodes CDR1 DFQATT and CDR2 SNEGSKA (reference sequence). V lost 3 bases to trimming and J lost 9 bases; unmatched junction nucleotides: 2. TCR beta VDJ combinations and CDR3 sequences were profiled from genomic DNA. TCRdb processed the reads anew with MiXCR; each CDR3 protein has one entry. The sample records fewer than 200,000 distinct CDR3 sequences, approximately 60% being singletons. The sequence was collected from a human donor in good health. Sample: sorted CD4+, CD8+, or CD8+CD57+ T cells (not recorded which) from PBMCs. This chain joins TRBV20-1 and TRBJ1-5, with 7 bases fitting TRBD1. The chain's CDR3 is CSASRQGPQHF. CDR3 nucleotides: TGCAGTGCTAGCAGACAGGGGCCCCAGCATTTT.